This T cell receptor beta chain was obtained from a study of early T cells in non-severe SARS-CoV-2 infection. TCRdb reprocessed the 5' RACE reads via MiXCR and lists one record per CDR3 protein. The sample carries roughly 63,000 distinct CDR3 sequences, 10% to 15% recorded once. This clonotype showed up just a few times. Looked up from germline, CDR1 is ENHRY and CDR2 is SYGVKD. This CDR3 spans 12 amino acids. V lost 3 bases and J 4 bases, leaving 5 bases between the germline ends. The specimen sequenced was whole blood. The V call is TRBV10-3, the J call TRBJ2-3; no firm D call. This clonotype originated in an adult who was a healthcare worker with PCR-confirmed SARS-CoV-2 infection or an uninfected control (not recorded which). In nucleotides, the CDR3 is TGTGCCATCAGTGAAGCTCCAGATACGCAGTATTTT. Protein sequence: CAISEAPDTQYF.